This T cell receptor (beta chain) derives from a study of T-cell memory formation after mild COVID-19. Study-level information: TCR clusters mostly belonged to single donors.

In its sample, this clonotype was seen many times. The target antigen is unknown. Overall study results and limits: The appearance of some responding clones in pre-infection memory suggested that cross-reactive memory joined. Shrinking CD4+ clones resided mostly in CM and EM, and CD8+ ones in EMRA.

It was 5'RACE with constant-segment primers that produced the TCR alpha and TCR beta cDNA libraries, which carried sample barcodes and UMIs. TCRdb itself ran the 5' RACE reads through MiXCR, one entry per CDR3 protein. Here the sample spans approximately 52,000 distinct CDR3 sequences, around 9.7% being singletons. This TCR was sampled from an adult woman who had mild COVID-19 (a few samples of this study predate the infection). Cell type and time point are not known. What was sequenced was PBMCs or a T cell subset sorted from them (not recorded which).

In DNA, the CDR3 is TGCAGTGCTAGAGATCATGGGCAGTTCTCCTACGAGCAGTACTTC. It specifies CSARDHGQFSYEQYF. The chain has TRBV20-1 and TRBJ2-7; no clear D gene. Germline CDR1 is DFQATT and CDR2 is SNEGSKA (reference sequence). The CDR3 runs 15 residues. V shed 0 bases and J shed 0 bases, with 12 bases lying between them.